Below are 27 T cell receptor beta chains sequenced from a single sample in a study of STAT5B mutations in CD4+ large granular lymphocyte leukemia. The protocol was immunoSEQ multiplex PCR, while the TCRdb copy is restricted to in-frame clones and leaves out a portion. The table has 20,000 or so clones, about three quarters seen once. What was sequenced was CD4+ T cells from blood buffy coats. The receptor set was obtained from a human donor in good health.

The chain carries TRBV29-1 and TRBJ2-3; perhaps D is TRBD1 or TRBD2 (5 bases each). Trimming removed 3 bases from V and 0 bases from J, with 10 bases in between. Per germline, CDR1 SQVTM and CDR2 ANQGSEA. There are 14 residues in the CDR3. DNA for the CDR3: TGCAGCGTTGACGGGGCTGGTAGCACAGATACGCAGTATTTT. This encodes CSVDGAGSTDTQYF.

This chain joins TRBV2 and TRBJ1-5; perhaps TRBD1 as D (5 bases). The germline V and J ends were trimmed by 1 base and 2 bases, with 9 bases remaining between them. Germline V gene sequence: CDR1 SNHLY, CDR2 FYNNEI. CDR3 length equals 15 residues. CDR3 loop: CASSEDRMGNQPQHF. The DNA of the CDR3 is TGTGCCAGCAGTGAAGACAGGATGGGCAATCAGCCCCAGCATTTT. The variable domain in full, completed from reference TRBV2 and TRBJ1-5, reads EPEVTQTPSHQVTQMGQEVILRCVPISNHLYFYWYRQILGQKVEFLVSFYNNEISEKSEIFDDQFSVERPDGSNFTLKIRSTKLEDSAMYFCASSEDRMGNQPQHFGDGTRLSIL.

V gene TRBV2 combines with J gene TRBJ2-2, with D possibly matching TRBD1 (5 bases). The CDR3 contains 15 residues. CDR1 is SNHLY, CDR2 FYNNEI, per germline. V lost 1 base, J lost 4 bases, and 10 bases lay in between. The CDR3 is CASSEEGLPTGELFF. CDR3 nucleotide sequence: TGTGCCAGCAGTGAAGAGGGGCTGCCCACCGGGGAGCTGTTTTTT.

The genes are TRBV7-9 and TRBJ2-5; D remains ambiguous. This CDR3 contains 14 residues. Trimming took off 3 bases at V and 2 bases at J, with 10 bases between the two ends. The germline CDR1 and CDR2 sequences are SEHNR and FQNEAQ (reference sequence). The CDR3 region is CASSLRLDQETQYF. As DNA, the CDR3 is TGTGCCAGCAGCTTGAGGCTAGATCAAGAGACCCAGTACTTC. Together with reference TRBV7-9 and TRBJ2-5, the CDR3 gives the full variable domain: DTGVSQNPRHKITKRGQNVTFRCDPISEHNRLYWYRQTLGQGPEFLTYFQNEAQLEKSRLLSDRFSAERPKGSFSTLEIQRTEQGDSAMYLCASSLRLDQETQYFGPGTRLLVL.

The chain is built from TRBV30 and TRBJ2-3; 9 bases line up with TRBD2. The CDR3 has 15 amino acids. Trimming took 5 bases from V and 4 from J; bases not matched to a gene: 10. Germline-derived CDR1 and CDR2 are GTSNPN and SVGIG (reference sequence). CDR3 DNA: TGTGCCTGGCTCAGGGAGGGACTAGCAGCAGATACGCAGTATTTT. This codes for CAWLREGLAADTQYF.

The J gene is TRBJ1-1, the V gene TRBV5-1; 7 bases are shared with TRBD1. Germline values: CDR1 SGHRS, CDR2 YFSETQ. The CDR3 has 18 residues. The V gene end was trimmed by 3 bases and the J gene end by 0 bases; junction bases not matched to a gene: 14. CDR3 in DNA: TGCGCCAGCAGCTCTCCGGGACAGCGTTCGACGTTGAACACTGAAGCTTTCTTT. Its protein is CASSSPGQRSTLNTEAFF.

V gene TRBV4-1 combines with J gene TRBJ1-1, with 9 bases lining up with TRBD1. Germline V gives CDR1 MGHRA, CDR2 YSYEKL. The length of the CDR3 is 15 residues. V lost 1 base to trimming and J lost 11 bases; unmatched junction nucleotides: 11. CDR3 region: CASSQVWGQGKTAFF. The CDR3 DNA follows: TGCGCCAGCAGCCAAGTATGGGGACAGGGTAAAACGGCTTTCTTT.

The rearrangement uses TRBV21-1 and TRBJ2-5; the D call TRBD1 from the table was never checked on the DNA. TRBV21-1 is a documented pseudogene. This CDR3 comprises 17 residues. CDR3 in DNA: TGTGCCAGCAGCAAGGGCTTAAGGGACAGGGGCCAAGAGACCCAGTACTTC. Encoded protein: CASSKGLRDRGQETQYF.

This chain connects TRBV27 to TRBJ2-7; the D gene is possibly TRBD1 (5 bases). The germline V gene has CDR1 MNHEY and CDR2 SMNVEV (reference sequence). V lost 11 bases to trimming and J lost 6 bases, with 20 bases between them. The length of the CDR3 is 13 residues. This CDR3 reads CAGSRVGPREQYF. The DNA of the CDR3 is TGTGCCGGAAGCAGGGTGGGGCCCCGCGAGCAGTACTTC.

The V and J genes are TRBV11-2 and TRBJ1-1, with D tentatively TRBD1 (6 bases). Trimming pared 6 bases from V and 3 bases from J, leaving 20 bases between. From germline, CDR1 is SGHAT and CDR2 FQNNGV. The CDR3 spans 16 residues. CDR3 bases: TGTGCCAGCAGTAAAAACCCCGGGACAATGGACACTGAAGCTTTCTTT. Translation gives CASSKNPGTMDTEAFF.

A single count supports this clone. The V gene is TRBV6-1, the J gene TRBJ2-2; TRBD1 aligns across 7 bases. The junction had 8 bases not matched to a gene; V was cut back by 5 bases and J by 5 bases. The germline CDR1 and CDR2 sequences are MNHNS and SASEGT. The CDR3 totals 15 residues. Here the CDR3 DNA reads TGTGCCAGCAGTAGGGGACAGCGAGGGACCGGGGAGCTGTTTTTT. This sequence encodes CASSRGQRGTGELFF.

This chain uses TRBV5-1 with TRBJ2-5; D is uncertain. Germline V gene data show CDR1 as SGHRS and CDR2 as YFSETQ. V was shortened by 0 bases and J by 3 bases, with 12 bases between the two germline ends. The CDR3 sequence is 15 residues long. The CDR3: CASSLGVGLEETQYF. CDR3 DNA sequence: TGCGCCAGCAGCTTGGGGGTGGGTCTAGAAGAGACCCAGTACTTC.

This chain connects TRBV14 to TRBJ1-1, with D unclear. The CDR3 sequence is 16 residues long. Trimming took off 0 bases at V and 0 bases at J, with 11 bases between the two ends. Germline CDR1 is SGHDN and CDR2 is FVKESK. This CDR3 is CASSQEANKMNTEAFF. The CDR3 region has the DNA TGTGCCAGCAGCCAAGAGGCGAACAAGATGAACACTGAAGCTTTCTTT.

The rearrangement links TRBV7-2 to TRBJ2-5, with TRBD2 matching 7 bases. Germline CDR1 SGHTA, CDR2 FQGNSA. The CDR3 is made up of 14 amino acids. The junction had 8 bases not matched to a gene; V was cut back by 5 bases and J by 5 bases. CDR3 protein: CASSPRRGGETQYF. CDR3 in DNA: TGTGCCAGCAGCCCTAGGCGGGGAGGGGAGACCCAGTACTTC.

The V gene is TRBV11-3, the J gene TRBJ2-7; 8 bases map to TRBD2. With 2 bases clipped from V and 2 bases from J, the junction kept 5 bases outside the gene matches. CDR3 length: 15 amino acids. Germline assignment: CDR1 SGHNT and CDR2 YENEEA. The CDR3 loop reads CASSLTSGSTYEQYF. CDR3 coding DNA: TGTGCCAGCAGCTTAACTAGCGGCTCCACCTACGAGCAGTACTTC. Combining the CDR3 with reference TRBV11-3 and TRBJ2-7 gives the whole variable domain EAGVVQSPRYKIIEKKQPVAFWCNPISGHNTLYWYLQNLGQGPELLIRYENEEAVDDSQLPKDRFSAERLKGVDSTLKIQPAELGDSAVYLCASSLTSGSTYEQYFGPGTRLTVT.

This chain joins TRBV30 and TRBJ2-7; possible D gene TRBD1, 6 bases. Germline CDR1 reads GTSNPN; CDR2 reads SVGIG (reference sequence). Trimming removed 3 bases at V and 4 bases at J, with 10 bases between. The CDR3 runs to 12 residues. For the CDR3, the DNA is TGTGCCTGGAGAAATACAGGGTACGAGCAGTACTTC. Translated, it gives CAWRNTGYEQYF.

The CDR3 DNA reads TGTGCCAGCAGCTTACTCACTGGTTTACCCCAGCATTTT. Translated: CASSLLTGLPQHF. The V gene is TRBV7-9, the J gene TRBJ1-5; D is unclear. V lost 2 bases and J lost 10, with 12 bases in between. The CDR3 runs 13 residues. Germline CDR1 reads SEHNR; CDR2 reads FQNEAQ (reference sequence).

The V and J genes are TRBV7-8 and TRBJ2-6, with a tentative D call TRBD1 (5 bases). V shed 4 bases and J shed 3 bases, with 13 bases lying between them. This CDR3 comprises 16 residues. Germline values: CDR1 SGHVS, CDR2 FQNEAQ. The CDR3 is CASSSQGRGGANVLTF. The CDR3 DNA is TGTGCCAGCAGCTCCCAGGGAAGAGGTGGGGCCAACGTCCTGACTTTC.

The CDR3 coding sequence is TGTGCCAGCAGCTTAACCGGGCGGGCAGAGCAGTTCTTC. This translates into CASSLTGRAEQFF. The J gene is TRBJ2-1, the V gene TRBV7-9; TRBD2 might be the D (5 bases). Trimming cost V 2 bases and J 10 bases, with 12 bases left between them. CDR1 SEHNR and CDR2 FQNEAQ come from the germline V gene (reference sequence). This CDR3 comprises 13 residues.

This rearrangement joins TRBV29-1 to TRBJ1-1, with TRBD1 as a possible D gene (5 bases). With 1 base removed from V and 4 bases from J, the gap between germline ends came to 13 bases. This CDR3 comprises 14 residues. Germline V gene data show CDR1 as SQVTM and CDR2 as ANQGSEA. CDR3 sequence: CSVEAAGTGTEAFF. The CDR3, as DNA: TGCAGCGTTGAAGCGGCGGGGACGGGCACTGAAGCTTTCTTT.

The V gene is TRBV7-6, the J gene TRBJ1-5; D unresolved. The V end lost 1 base, the J end lost 0 bases, and 16 bases lay between the germline ends. The germline V gene encodes CDR1 SGHVS and CDR2 FNYEAQ. This CDR3 comprises 18 residues. CDR3 in amino acids: CASSLGSARIHSNQPQHF. The CDR3 bases are TGTGCCAGCAGCTTAGGGTCCGCCAGGATACATAGCAATCAGCCCCAGCATTTT.

The V call is TRBV14, the J call TRBJ1-4; D gene ambiguous. Trimming shortened V by 0 bases and J by 14 bases, and 10 bases separated the two germline ends. In germline, CDR1 is SGHDN, CDR2 FVKESK. CDR3 length: 12 residues. The CDR3 spells CASSQDRVFLFF. The DNA for the CDR3 is TGTGCCAGCAGCCAAGATCGCGTGTTTCTGTTTTTT.

This clone was detected only a few times. The chain has TRBV7-2 and TRBJ2-3; D could derive from TRBD1 or TRBD2 (5 bases each). Germline-derived CDR1 and CDR2 are SGHTA and FQGNSA. Trimming removed 5 bases at V and 2 bases at J, with 11 bases between. CDR3 length: 14 residues. The DNA for the CDR3 is TGTGCCAGCAGCCGGGGACCTGTCACAGATACGCAGTATTTT. It codes for CASSRGPVTDTQYF.

This chain joins TRBV11-3 and TRBJ2-5; maybe TRBD2 (5 bases). Looked up from germline, CDR1 is SGHNT and CDR2 is YENEEA. V was trimmed by 5 bases and J by 5 bases, leaving 15 bases between them. The CDR3 totals 14 residues. CDR3 DNA sequence: TGTGCCAGCAGCCCGAGGGCCGTCTTGGAGACCCAGTACTTC. Encoded protein: CASSPRAVLETQYF.

V gene TRBV7-6 combines with J gene TRBJ2-2; TRBD1 or TRBD2 may be the D gene (6 bases each). Germline-derived CDR1 and CDR2 are SGHVS and FNYEAQ. The CDR3 is made up of 16 amino acids. V was pared by 5 bases and J by 2 bases, with 15 bases between. Here the CDR3 DNA reads TGTGCCAGCAGCGCCGATGGGGGGCGCAACACCGGGGAGCTGTTTTTT. Translation: CASSADGGRNTGELFF.

The chain recombines TRBV15 with TRBJ2-5; D unclear. The germline V and J ends were trimmed by 3 bases and 5 bases, with 7 bases remaining between them. Germline CDR1 and CDR2: LNHNV and YYDKDF (reference sequence). The CDR3 has 12 amino acids. This chain's CDR3 is CATSRITETQYF. The CDR3 DNA is TGTGCCACCAGCAGGATCACGGAGACCCAGTACTTC.

The V and J genes are TRBV12-5 and TRBJ2-2, with 8 positions matching TRBD1. The germline gives CDR1 LGHNT, CDR2 FRNRAP. V gave up 7 bases and J gave up 1 base; unmatched junction bases: 5. The CDR3 has 15 residues. The CDR3 DNA reads as TGTGCTAGTGCCCAGGACAGGGTGAACACCGGGGAGCTGTTTTTT. Its protein product is CASAQDRVNTGELFF.